Listed below are T cell receptor beta chains from one sample, sequenced in a study of shared clonotypes between healthy human individuals. Only in-frame clones appear in the TCRdb table, and some are missing; sequencing was by immunoSEQ multiplex PCR. Here the sample spans about 700,000 clones, 92% being singletons. Sequencing used naive CD8+ T cells sorted from blood. These receptors all stem from a man aged 30 to 39 in good health. The CDR3 runs from the conserved cysteine through the conserved F or W. Each record gives: clone size, J gene, V gene, D gene, CDR3 DNA, CDR3 protein. D genes are given only for firm matches. Clone size is stated in some rows and not others, as once, few, many or a class when expanded.

-	TRBJ2-5	TRBV14	TRBD2	TGTGCCAGCAGCCAAGAAGCAGTCCTGGGACTACAAGAGACCCAGTACTTC	CASSQEAVLGLQETQYF
-	TRBJ1-4	TRBV7-9	-	TGTGCCAGCAGCCGACCCGGGGACCCAAATGAAAAACTGTTTTTT	CASSRPGDPNEKLFF
-	TRBJ2-7	TRBV29-1	TRBD1	TGCAGCGTTGAGGGGGGACAGGGGCCCTACGAGCAGTACTTC	CSVEGGQGPYEQYF
once	TRBJ1-4	TRBV25-1	-	TGTGCCAGCAGTGGCCAGACCCGGGACCTATCGTGGGGGGAAAAACTGTTTTTT	CASSGQTRDLSWGEKLFF
-	TRBJ1-1	TRBV9	TRBD1	TGTGCCAGCAGCCCCTGGGACAGGACCGAAGAAGCTTTCTTT	CASSPWDRTEEAFF
once	TRBJ1-1	TRBV27	-	TGTGCCAGCAGTACCCCAGGTTTTGACACTGAAGCTTTCTTT	CASSTPGFDTEAFF
-	TRBJ2-1	TRBV15	-	TGTGCCACAGGGGGAGTCTATGAGCAGTTCTTC	CATGGVYEQFF
-	TRBJ2-3	TRBV4-1	-	TGCGCCAGCAGCCAAGATCCCCAGGGAACTAGCACAGATACGCAGTATTTT	CASSQDPQGTSTDTQYF
-	TRBJ2-2	TRBV9	TRBD1	TGTGCCAGCAGCTCAGAGGGTAGGGGGACAGTGAACACCGGGGAGCTGTTTTTT	CASSSEGRGTVNTGELFF
-	TRBJ2-7	TRBV28	-	TGTGCCAGCAGTTTTTCCTACGAGCAGTACTTC	CASSFSYEQYF
-	TRBJ2-7	TRBV30	TRBD1	TGTGCCTGGAGTGCAGGGGGTTCCTACGAGCAGTACTTC	CAWSAGGSYEQYF
-	TRBJ1-4	TRBV10-1	-	TGCGCCAGCAGTGAGTCTTTGGAAAAACTGTTTTTT	CASSESLEKLFF
-	TRBJ2-1	TRBV14	-	TGTGCCAGCAGCCAAGACAGTGCTATTTACAATGAGCAGTTCTTC	CASSQDSAIYNEQFF
-	TRBJ1-1	TRBV7-9	TRBD1	TGTGCCAGCAGCCCAACCCCGGGACAGGGGCTCCAAGCTTTCTTT	CASSPTPGQGLQAFF
-	TRBJ1-3	TRBV10-3	-	TGTGCCATCAGTGAGCCAAAGACAGGCAACTCTGGAAACACCATATATTTT	CAISEPKTGNSGNTIYF
-	TRBJ1-1	TRBV5-5	-	TGTGCCAGCAGCTTGCAGGCAGGCTGGATTCAGGGGAACACTGAAGCTTTCTTT	CASSLQAGWIQGNTEAFF
-	TRBJ2-7	TRBV27	-	TGTGCCAGCAGCCCTACGCGTTCCTACGAGCAGTACTTC	CASSPTRSYEQYF
once	TRBJ1-1	TRBV7-9	TRBD1	TGTGCCAGCAGCTCTATAGGGACAGGGGGCGGGGCTGAAGCTTTCTTT	CASSSIGTGGGAEAFF
few	TRBJ2-7	TRBV27	TRBD1	TGTGCCAGCAGCCCAACCGGGACAGGCACCTACGAGCAGTACTTC	CASSPTGTGTYEQYF
-	TRBJ2-1	TRBV11-3	-	TGTGCCAGCAGCACCCGGGACAAACTTAATGAGCAGTTCTTC	CASSTRDKLNEQFF
-	TRBJ2-2	TRBV5-1	-	TGCGCCAGCAGCTTCCTACCGGACAGGAACACCGGGGAGCTGTTTTTT	CASSFLPDRNTGELFF
few	TRBJ2-1	TRBV21-1	-	TGTGCCAGCAGCCCAGGTGGGAGTTACAATGAGCAGTTCTTC	CASSPGGSYNEQFF
-	TRBJ2-7	TRBV5-4	TRBD2	TGTGCCAGCAGCCCTGGACTAGCGGGAAAGTACGAGCAGTACTTC	CASSPGLAGKYEQYF
-	TRBJ1-4	TRBV7-9	-	TGTGCCAGCAGCTTAGTACAGGAAAATGAAAAACTGTTTTTT	CASSLVQENEKLFF
few	TRBJ1-5	TRBV19	-	TGTGCCGCTATCAGTGCCAGGCCAGGAAGTAATCAGCCCCAGCATTTT	CAAISARPGSNQPQHF
many	TRBJ2-7	TRBV30	-	TGTGCCTGGAGTTCGATTGTGAGCTCCTACGAGCAGTACTTC	CAWSSIVSSYEQYF
few	TRBJ1-2	TRBV25-1	-	TGTGCCAGCAGGAGTATTGGAGGGCTTGGCTACACCTTC	CASRSIGGLGYTF
-	TRBJ2-1	TRBV7-8	TRBD2	TGTGCCAACGTACCGGGACTAGCGGGAAGAGGAGCCTACAATGAGCAGTTCTTC	CANVPGLAGRGAYNEQFF
-	TRBJ2-7	TRBV15	-	TGTGCCACCAGCAGGAAGTGGAGAGGGACGACCTACGAGCAGTACTTC	CATSRKWRGTTYEQYF
-	TRBJ1-4	TRBV12-1	-	TGTGCCAGCAGCTTTGCGCGAGGACAGGGAGGTGAATGCGAAAAACTGTTTTTT	CASSFARGQGGECEKLFF
-	TRBJ2-1	TRBV27	-	TGTGCCAGCAGTCCCGTAGGTAGCGGCAATGAGCAGTTCTTC	CASSPVGSGNEQFF
-	TRBJ2-1	TRBV7-3	-	TGTGCCAGCAGCTTGGGGAGTAGCTCCTACAATGAGCAGTTCTTC	CASSLGSSSYNEQFF
-	TRBJ2-1	TRBV27	-	TGTGCCAGCAGTTTGAGGGGGAGGGACAATGAGCAGTTCTTC	CASSLRGRDNEQFF
-	TRBJ2-7	TRBV7-9	TRBD2	TGTGCCAGCAGCCCACGGACTAGCGCAGCCTACGAGCAGTACTTC	CASSPRTSAAYEQYF
-	TRBJ2-5	TRBV20-1	-	TGCAGTGCTGTCTGGGTGGAGACCCAGTACTTC	CSAVWVETQYF
-	TRBJ2-1	TRBV10-2	TRBD2	TGCGCCAGCAGGAGTAGCGGGAGCTCCTACAATGAGCAGTTCTTC	CASRSSGSSYNEQFF
-	TRBJ2-7	TRBV7-9	-	TGTGCCAGCATCGGACAGCTTGCCTACGAGCAGTACTTC	CASIGQLAYEQYF
-	TRBJ2-1	TRBV11-3	TRBD1	TGTGCCAGCAGCTTTGCCGGGACAGGGGGACATGAGCAGTTCTTC	CASSFAGTGGHEQFF
-	TRBJ2-5	TRBV6-5	-	TGTGCCAGCAGTTACCAAAAGCAGGGGGGCGAGACCCAGTACTTC	CASSYQKQGGETQYF
-	TRBJ2-2	TRBV2	TRBD1	TGTGCCAGGAGACGGGGGGCCGGACAGGGGTTAGAGTCCGGGGAGCTGTTTTTT	CARRRGAGQGLESGELFF
-	TRBJ2-7	TRBV27	-	TGTGCCAGCAGTCCGAGTATGAGGAGCTCCTACGAGCAGTACTTC	CASSPSMRSSYEQYF